This section outlines one TCR beta chain sequence together with its context. The antigen is unknown. This entry is derived from a study of pediatric ulcerative colitis. Findings and caveats of the study: No controls had the two rectal clonotypes shared by ulcerative colitis patients. In rectum, acute severe colitis had expanded clones and less diversity. Ulcerative colitis patients shared more blood-rectal clones than controls.

V was shortened by 6 bases and J by 2 bases, with 12 bases between the two germline ends. In germline, CDR1 is SGHAT, CDR2 FQNNGV. CDR3 length: 14 amino acids. Rectal tissue came from one to two pinch biopsies taken at colonoscopy. Only in-frame clones appear in the TCRdb table, and some are missing; sequencing was by immunoSEQ multiplex PCR. The data hold 30,000 to 35,000 clones, with approximately 78% observed a single time. The specimen was gut tissue. This TCR was recovered from a boy aged 5-17 years with mild ulcerative colitis. The chain carries TRBV11-2 and TRBJ2-3, with D hard to call. Here the CDR3 DNA reads TGTGCCAGCAGTCCGGTGGGATTCACAGATACGCAGTATTTT. It yields the protein CASSPVGFTDTQYF.